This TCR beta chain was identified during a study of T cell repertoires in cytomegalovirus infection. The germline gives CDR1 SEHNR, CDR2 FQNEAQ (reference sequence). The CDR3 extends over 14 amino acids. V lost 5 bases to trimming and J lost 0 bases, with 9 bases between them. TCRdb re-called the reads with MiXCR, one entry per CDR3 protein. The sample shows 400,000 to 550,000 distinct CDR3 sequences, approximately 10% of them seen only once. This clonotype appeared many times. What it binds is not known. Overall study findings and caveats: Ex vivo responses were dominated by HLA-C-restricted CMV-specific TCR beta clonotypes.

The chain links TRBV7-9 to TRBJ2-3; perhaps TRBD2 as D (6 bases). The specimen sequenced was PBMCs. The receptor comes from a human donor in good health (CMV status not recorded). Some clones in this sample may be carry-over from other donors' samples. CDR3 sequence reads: CASSPGESTDTQYF. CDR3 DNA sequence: TGTGCCAGCAGCCCGGGGGAAAGCACAGATACGCAGTATTTT. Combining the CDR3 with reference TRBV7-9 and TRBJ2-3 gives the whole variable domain DTGVSQNPRHKITKRGQNVTFRCDPISEHNRLYWYRQTLGQGPEFLTYFQNEAQLEKSRLLSDRFSAERPKGSFSTLEIQRTEQGDSAMYLCASSPGESTDTQYFGPGTRLTVL.